This TCR beta chain was observed in a study of PD-L1 blockade in urothelial cancer (dated by TCRdb to about 2017). Context from the whole study: All patients started therapy in about 2014 and received atezolizumab 1,200 mg intravenously every 3 weeks. About 90% of the roughly 30 patients were identified as males with urothelial cancer of bladder origin, and a prior smoking history was reported by 18 of 29 patients. Patients had an ECOG performance status of 0 or 1 and had received between 0 and 3 prior chemotherapy regimens. Blood samples were analyzed at 3 weeks after treatment start (second dose) and at 6 weeks after treatment start. A median of 141,255 T cells and 65,000 to 90,000 unique TCRs was obtained from blood samples, and a median clonality of roughly 0.08 was observed. An exploratory multi-omic analysis was conducted of the somatic, immune and clinical correlates of response to PD-L1 blockade with atezolizumab in urothelial cancer. Pretreatment tumor samples and matched peripheral blood, collected serially before and after atezolizumab treatment, underwent TCR sequencing. Durable clinical benefit was defined as progression-free survival longer than 6 months, and TCR features were also tested against progression-free and overall survival. In the same patients, whole exome sequencing and RNA sequencing of pretreatment tumors were performed in addition to TCR sequencing. Nine patients achieved durable clinical benefit and approximately 20 did not. Twenty-nine patients had pretreatment blood TCR-seq, about 25 had at least one posttreatment blood collection, and about 25 had tumor TCR-seq. General conclusions and limits of the study: Among patients with durable benefit, tumor-associated TCR clones showed greater expansion in peripheral blood 3 weeks after treatment started (n ≈ 23, p = 0.022). Improved progression-free and overall survival was found to be associated with pretreatment peripheral blood TCR clonality below the median. Small sample size (n ≈ 30) and many exploratory analyses mean the results are intended to be hypothesis-generating.

Via the germline V gene, CDR1 is SGDLS and CDR2 YYNGEE. V and J lose 4 bases and 2 bases, and a span of 14 bases separates them. The CDR3 goes from the cysteine to the phenylalanine over 15 residues. This entry keeps only the CDR3 DNA: 45 bases, framed from base 1. For this clone: Its specific antigen is unknown. No much larger clonotype is one base removed from it; base qualities were not supplied.

Each PCR received spiked-in synthetic TCR analog templates so that absolute template abundance could be estimated from read counts. Using the immunoSEQ assay, TCRbeta CDR3 regions were amplified from genomic DNA with bias-controlled V and J gene primers. Rearranged TCRbeta segments were sequenced at approximately 20X coverage. Regarding the original processing steps: Sequencing errors were corrected by clustering and CDR3s were annotated against IMGT to assign V, D and J genes. Downstream analyses used only productive TCRbeta rearrangements and left out out-of-frame or stop-codon sequences. Clonality was calculated as one minus the Shannon entropy normalized by the log of the number of unique productive sequences. Clones differing between time points or between blood and tumor were identified using Fisher's exact test with Benjamini-Hochberg correction, with an adjusted p below 0.01 applied as the threshold. TCRdb limited this immuneACCESS table to in-frame rearrangements with V and J called. A share of clones is missing; checked studies link under half to unresolved V genes, and the rest is unexplained. V, J and clone size derive from that table, while D and trimming were established from the DNA sequence. This sample holds about 87,000 clones; less than 90% were observed only once. Clones ranked in the top ten supply roughly 1.9% of the sample.

The meaning of the sample's time point label: pretreatment peripheral blood. The cohort included about 30 patients with locally advanced or metastatic urothelial carcinoma who were treated at Memorial Sloan Kettering on a trial protocol. Peripheral blood mononuclear cells were collected pretreatment and during treatment, at between 1 and 8 total time points per patient. The Qiagen DNeasy Blood extraction kit was used to purify genomic DNA from total PBMCs and from tumor samples. PBMCs were collected pretreatment and during treatment, and were isolated and stored as previously described. The TCR was taken from a man in his fifties or sixties with urothelial cancer. The chain is encoded by TRBV9 joined to TRBJ2-3; possibly the D gene is TRBD2, per 6 matching bases. The sequencing here drew on PBMCs, taken around atezolizumab (anti-PD-L1) treatment. The DNA reads TGTGCCAGCAGCCGTAGCGGATACCACACAGATACGCAGTATTTT. It encodes CASSRSGYHTDTQYF. With the portions outside the CDR3 filled from the reference TRBV9 and TRBJ2-3 genes, the complete variable region becomes DSGVTQTPKHLITATGQRVTLRCSPRSGDLSVYWYQQSLDQGLQFLIQYYNGEERAKGNILERFSAQQFPDLHSELNLSSLELGDSALYFCASSRSGYHTDTQYFGPGTRLTVL.